The rows below give T cell receptor beta chains drawn from one sample of a study of vaccination effects on CD4 cells after COVID-19. TCRdb keeps only in-frame clones here, not all; method: immunoSEQ multiplex PCR. Found here are about 38,000 clones, around 80% of them singletons; the top ten hold just under 2%. These receptors are not linked to any known antigen. Sequences were derived from CD4+ T cells from PBMCs cultured with HCoV-NL63 spike peptides, sampled after COVID-19 vaccination. All receptors come from a human donor who received a COVID-19 vaccine. Some clones in this sample may be carry-over from other donors' samples. CDR3s include the opening cysteine and the closing phenylalanine or tryptophan.

TRBJ2-1	TRBV5-4	CASSVSGGLYNEQFF
TRBJ2-1	TRBV5-1	CASSLSGSLAYNEQFF
TRBJ2-5	TRBV19	CASSIKETQYF
TRBJ2-2	TRBV11-2	CASSGPANTGELFF
TRBJ2-6	TRBV11-3	CASSLGTSSGANVLTF
TRBJ2-3	TRBV9	CASSRRGGEADTQYF
TRBJ2-3	TRBV7-2	CASSLARWGGTDTQYF
TRBJ2-2	TRBV7-8	CASSLREATNTGELFF
TRBJ1-2	TRBV16	CASSPPGTGGYGYTF
TRBJ1-2	TRBV12-3/TRBV12-4	CASTARANYGYTF
TRBJ1-1	TRBV29-1	CSVETTGTEAFF
TRBJ2-2	TRBV6-5	CASSSGQRSTGELFF
TRBJ2-5	TRBV5-1	CASSLYQGWETQYF
TRBJ2-3	TRBV5-6	CASSLGGLADTQYF
TRBJ2-5	TRBV18	CASSRGRQETQYF
TRBJ1-2	TRBV28	CASSPRGQEYGYTF
TRBJ1-3	TRBV21-1	CASSNRGGNTIYF
TRBJ2-1	TRBV19	CASSMDRGYNEQFF
TRBJ2-5	TRBV9	CASSPRTGRETQYF
TRBJ2-3	TRBV5-6	CASSLGPGGRDTQYF
TRBJ1-1	TRBV19	CASNQGSGANEHWLKAFF
TRBJ1-5	TRBV6-5	CASRVDSNQPQHF
TRBJ1-1	TRBV5-1	CASSLNTEFTEAFF
TRBJ1-2	TRBV5-4	CASSLAGTNGYTF
TRBJ2-5	TRBV7-2	CASSLGRGETQYF
TRBJ2-3	TRBV18	CASSLTSGLPDTQYF
TRBJ2-5	TRBV6-5	CASAWQGQETQYF
TRBJ1-6	TRBV18	CASSQDLPFFLSPLHF
TRBJ1-4	TRBV11-2	CASSLPGSNEKLFF
TRBJ1-3	TRBV7-3	CASSLYRGPGNTIYF
TRBJ1-1	TRBV4-1	CASSQENRNTEAFF
TRBJ1-1	TRBV5-8	CASSRRGGNTEAFF
TRBJ2-3	TRBV5-5	CASSTGHLLSFTDTQYF
TRBJ1-5	TRBV10-2	CASSLGTGFYSNQPQHF
TRBJ2-1	TRBV7-2	CARHDSGGPYNEQFF
TRBJ1-1	TRBV6-5	CASNPGNLLSTEAFF